This T cell receptor beta chain came from a study of cytomegalovirus exposure and HLA in healthy donors. The overall study: Genetic ancestry analysis placed under 90% of the 300 to 500 donors that were genotyped in the Caucasian-associated cluster. Study results and caveats: Later on, an analysis found that several of the most significant clusters appeared to be linked to common viral pathogens, which included parvovirus B19. Being indistinguishable, some V segments were excluded, TRBV6-2 and TRBV6-3 among them.

With regard to this clone: What it recognizes is unknown.

V dropped 1 base and J dropped 8 bases, with 12 bases sitting between them. From germline, CDR1 is ENHRY and CDR2 SYGVKD. The CDR3 is 14 residues long. The donors were healthy bone marrow donors. PCR used 60 Vbeta primers and 13 Jbeta primers. TCRdb keeps only in-frame clones here, not all; method: immunoSEQ multiplex PCR. The sample lists more than 95,000 clones; approximately 80% were seen once. The receptor comes from a woman in her thirties or forties in good health and CMV-seropositive. The rearrangement joins TRBV10-3 to TRBJ1-5; D is uncertain. What was sequenced was PBMCs. The CDR3 is CAISEYSTVKPQHF. DNA of the CDR3: TGTGCCATCAGTGAGTACAGTACCGTCAAGCCCCAGCATTTT.